This TCR beta chain was observed in a study of T cell repertoires in cytomegalovirus infection. About the study: Researchers turned to recently identified HLA-C-restricted CMV epitopes as well as well-studied HLA-B-restricted ones. Indications came from public TCR beta signatures; they pointed to CMV infection and to a matching HLA type. Study-level findings and limits: HLA-C-restricted CMV-specific TCR beta clonotypes prevailed in the ex vivo response.

The CDR3 loop spans 15 amino acids. CDR1 and CDR2 (germline): MDHEN, SYDVKM. The V gene end was trimmed by 7 bases and the J gene end by 2 bases; junction bases not matched to a gene: 10. TCRdb reanalysed the reads using MiXCR and keeps one entry per CDR3 protein. This sample has hundreds of thousands of distinct CDR3 sequences, with 25% to 35% found just once. The table lists this clonotype with a few counts. Its antigen is not known. This sequence originates from a human donor in good health (CMV status not recorded). Some clones in this sample may be carry-over from other donors' samples. This specimen was cultured PBMCs, taken from culture after CMV antigen stimulation. The V gene is TRBV28, the J gene TRBJ2-7; 8 bases map to TRBD1. The CDR3, as DNA: TGTGCCAGCATTGGGAGTGGACAGGGCGCCTACGAGCAGTACTTC. This encodes CASIGSGQGAYEQYF.